A single sample gave rise to the 27 T cell receptor beta chains below, sequenced in a study of shared clonotypes between healthy human individuals. CD8 cells classed as naive were CD45RO-negative and positively selected for CCR7, excluding terminally differentiated effector memory CD45RA+ cells. Repertoires were generated with immunoSEQ multiplex PCR, while TCRdb's copy carries only in-frame clones and drops some. The sample lists more than 2 million clones, about 94% occurring once. Sequenced: naive CD8+ T cells sorted from blood. The origin of the receptors is a man in his late teens or twenties in good health.

The rearrangement uses TRBV9 and TRBJ2-7, with a tentative D call TRBD1 (6 bases). V was trimmed by 0 bases and J by 3 bases, leaving 10 bases between them. This CDR3 has 14 residues. Per the germline V gene, CDR1 is SGDLS and CDR2 is YYNGEE. CDR3 coding DNA: TGTGCCAGCAGCGTAGTTGGGGACAACTACGAGCAGTACTTC. Translating it yields CASSVVGDNYEQYF.

This chain links TRBV6-5 with TRBJ1-5, with D maybe TRBD1 (5 bases). The CDR3 length is 15 residues. V dropped 5 bases and J dropped 2 bases, with 13 bases sitting between them. Germline-derived CDR1 and CDR2 are MNHEY and SVGAGI. CDR3 region: CASSRFPQGNQPQHF. CDR3 nucleotide sequence: TGTGCCAGCAGTCGTTTCCCACAGGGCAATCAGCCCCAGCATTTT.

V and J are TRBV11-2 and TRBJ2-7; no definite D call. Between the trimmed V and J ends, which lost 5 bases and 2 bases, there was a span of 10 bases. The CDR3 totals 13 residues. CDR1 is SGHAT, CDR2 FQNNGV, per germline. The CDR3 nucleotides are TGTGCCAGCAGCCCCCGGAGTCCCTACGAGCAGTACTTC. This translates into CASSPRSPYEQYF.

This chain joins TRBV30 and TRBJ2-2; 7 bases agree with TRBD1. The trim removed 3 bases at V and 5 bases at J, leaving 12 bases unmatched. The V gene's germline CDR1 is GTSNPN and CDR2 SVGIG (reference sequence). This CDR3 region has 16 residues. In DNA form, the CDR3 reads TGTGCCTGGAGCGATATTCCCCACAGGGGTACCGGGGAGCTGTTTTTT. This codes for CAWSDIPHRGTGELFF.

The J gene is TRBJ2-7, the V gene TRBV7-9; TRBD1 agrees at 12 bases. There are 16 residues in the CDR3. Germline V gene data show CDR1 as SEHNR and CDR2 as FQNEAQ (reference sequence). After removal of 4 bases from V and 6 bases from J, the junction contained 10 bases not matched to a gene. The CDR3 sequence is CASSSNPGQGAGEQYF. Here the CDR3 DNA reads TGTGCCAGCAGCTCAAACCCGGGACAGGGGGCGGGCGAGCAGTACTTC.

This rearrangement joins TRBV7-2 to TRBJ2-7; 7 bases agree with TRBD1. From germline, CDR1 is SGHTA and CDR2 FQGNSA. J was trimmed by 0 bases and V by 3 bases; bases with no gene match: 5. This CDR3 spans 15 amino acids. The CDR3 protein is CASSFEGALSYEQYF. CDR3 DNA: TGTGCCAGCAGCTTTGAGGGGGCTCTCTCCTACGAGCAGTACTTC.

The chain links TRBV28 to TRBJ2-7; 7 bases fit TRBD1. V dropped 4 bases and J dropped 5; count of bases not matched to a gene: 14. The V gene's germline CDR1 is MDHEN and CDR2 SYDVKM. The CDR3 covers 16 residues. The CDR3 loop reads CASSSDREKGNHEQYF. For the CDR3, the DNA is TGTGCCAGCAGTTCTGACAGGGAAAAGGGGAATCACGAGCAGTACTTC.

This sequence joins TRBV28 and TRBJ2-1; D ambiguous. CDR3 size: 12 residues. From germline, CDR1 is MDHEN and CDR2 SYDVKM. V was clipped by 3 bases and J by 7 bases, with 7 bases between them. The CDR3: CASSFDGNEQFF. The CDR3 coding sequence is TGTGCCAGCAGTTTCGATGGGAATGAGCAGTTCTTC.

The chain has TRBV4-1 and TRBJ2-3, with 7 bases lining up with TRBD2. The CDR3 has 15 residues. The V gene's germline CDR1 is MGHRA and CDR2 YSYEKL. Trimming cost V 0 bases and J 4 bases; bases outside gene matches: 4. The CDR3 reads CASSQDPGGADTQYF. In DNA, the CDR3 is TGCGCCAGCAGCCAAGATCCGGGGGGAGCAGATACGCAGTATTTT.

This chain connects TRBV4-1 to TRBJ1-2; TRBD1 might be the D (5 bases). The V end lost 0 bases, the J end lost 4 bases, and 12 bases lay between the germline ends. The germline V gene encodes CDR1 MGHRA and CDR2 YSYEKL. The CDR3 contains 15 residues. The CDR3 nucleotides read TGCGCCAGCAGCCAAGATGAGGAGACAGTCTATGGCTACACCTTC. The encoded protein is CASSQDEETVYGYTF.

This clone was seen only once. J is TRBJ2-7 and V is TRBV7-2; possible D gene TRBD2, 5 bases. V was pared by 5 bases and J by 1 base, with 9 bases between. This CDR3 has 13 amino acids. In germline, CDR1 is SGHTA, CDR2 FQGNSA. CDR3: CASSNRESYEQYF. The CDR3 DNA is TGTGCCAGCAGCAACCGGGAATCCTACGAGCAGTACTTC. Full variable domain (rest looked up from reference TRBV7-2 and TRBJ2-7): GAGVSQSPSNKVTEKGKDVELRCDPISGHTALYWYRQSLGQGLEFLIYFQGNSAPDKSGLPSDRFSAERTGGSVSTLTIQRTQQEDSAVYLCASSNRESYEQYFGPGTRLTVT.

This clone was recorded once. This chain joins TRBV7-9 and TRBJ1-1, with D tentatively TRBD1 (5 bases). The V and J ends lost 3 bases and 0 bases respectively, with 14 bases between them. CDR1 and CDR2 from the germline V gene are SEHNR and FQNEAQ (reference sequence). This CDR3 has 16 residues. CDR3 bases: TGTGCCAGCAGCTTGCCCCAAACGGGACTGAACACTGAAGCTTTCTTT. Protein product: CASSLPQTGLNTEAFF. Combining the CDR3 with reference TRBV7-9 and TRBJ1-1 gives the whole variable domain DTGVSQNPRHKITKRGQNVTFRCDPISEHNRLYWYRQTLGQGPEFLTYFQNEAQLEKSRLLSDRFSAERPKGSFSTLEIQRTEQGDSAMYLCASSLPQTGLNTEAFFGQGTRLTVV.

V and J are TRBV27 and TRBJ2-7; D gene unclear. Deletions cut 0 bases from V and 5 bases from J, with 8 bases between. The CDR3 contains 13 residues. Germline lookup yields CDR1 MNHEY and CDR2 SMNVEV (reference sequence). The CDR3 sequence: CASSLSNVHEQYF. The CDR3 nucleotides read TGTGCCAGCAGTTTATCCAATGTCCACGAGCAGTACTTC.

V and J are TRBV7-9 and TRBJ2-2; D not resolved. The CDR3 runs to 17 residues. CDR1 and CDR2 from the germline V gene are SEHNR and FQNEAQ (reference sequence). V was shortened by 4 bases and J by 1 base, with 16 bases between the two germline ends. The DNA for the CDR3 is TGTGCCAGCAGCTCCCCCGACGGCTGGGAGAACACCGGGGAGCTGTTTTTT. This codes for CASSSPDGWENTGELFF.

The chain uses TRBV4-3 and TRBJ1-4; TRBD1 matches at 8 bases. Germline assignment: CDR1 LGHNA and CDR2 YSLEER. The CDR3 is 14 amino acids. J gave up 3 bases and V 4 bases, and 1 base lay outside the gene matches. CDR3 sequence: CASSPGQANEKLFF. CDR3 sequence (DNA): TGCGCCAGCAGCCCGGGACAGGCTAATGAAAAACTGTTTTTT.

A note on this clone: The identical CDR3 is also encoded by other nucleotide sequences in the sample. The chain recombines TRBV5-4 with TRBJ2-7, with D perhaps matching TRBD2 (6 bases). CDR3 length: 13 residues. CDR1 SGHNT and CDR2 YYREEE come from the germline V gene (reference sequence). V was clipped by 4 bases and J by 3 bases, with 11 bases between them. CDR3 region: CASSLGGNYEQYF. The CDR3 nucleotides are TGTGCCAGCAGCCTAGGAGGGAACTACGAGCAGTACTTC. The full variable domain, with the rest looked up from reference TRBV5-4 and TRBJ2-7, is ETGVTQSPTHLIKTRGQQVTLRCSSQSGHNTVSWYQQALGQGPQFIFQYYREEENGRGNFPPRFSGLQFPNYSSELNVNALELDDSALYLCASSLGGNYEQYFGPGTRLTVT.

This clone appeared a few times. The chain combines TRBV11-2 with TRBJ2-7; 8 bases are a match to TRBD2. Germline V gene sequence: CDR1 SGHAT, CDR2 FQNNGV. The CDR3 covers 13 residues. J lost 0 bases, V lost 8 bases, and 3 bases had no gene match. CDR3 protein: CASLAGGSYEQYF. The CDR3 nucleotides read TGTGCCAGCCTGGCGGGGGGCTCCTACGAGCAGTACTTC.

This clone appeared a few times. V is TRBV7-9 and J is TRBJ2-2; 10 bases are a match to TRBD2. CDR3 size: 17 residues. The trim removed 4 bases at V and 6 bases at J, leaving 11 bases unmatched. In germline, CDR1 is SEHNR, CDR2 FQNEAQ (reference sequence). The CDR3 coding sequence is TGTGCCAGCAGCTATCTCGAGTTGCTAGCGGGAGCCGGGGAGCTGTTTTTT. Translated, it gives CASSYLELLAGAGELFF.

The J gene is TRBJ2-1, the V gene TRBV7-3; tentatively, D is TRBD1 (6 bases). CDR1 is SGHTA and CDR2 is FQGTGA in the germline V gene. This CDR3 has 15 residues. V lost 2 bases and J lost 6, with 14 bases in between. In DNA, the CDR3 is TGTGCCAGCAGCTTAGATCTCGTAGGGGGCAATGAGCAGTTCTTC. It codes for CASSLDLVGGNEQFF.

The rearrangement joins TRBV4-1 to TRBJ1-5; 10 bases are shared with TRBD1. The CDR3 consists of 17 residues. The germline V gene has CDR1 MGHRA and CDR2 YSYEKL. V was clipped by 0 bases and J by 2 bases; unmatched bases: 4. As DNA, the CDR3 is TGCGCCAGCAGCCAAGATGGTGGACAGGGGGGCAATCAGCCCCAGCATTTT. Translated, it gives CASSQDGGQGGNQPQHF.

This chain joins TRBV7-9 and TRBJ2-7; D is possibly TRBD1 (5 bases). The CDR3 sequence is 16 residues long. Trimming took off 5 bases at V and 2 bases at J, with 19 bases between the two ends. Germline V gene sequence: CDR1 SEHNR, CDR2 FQNEAQ (reference sequence). The CDR3 here is CASSRSSGIKAYEQYF. The CDR3 nucleotides are TGTGCCAGCAGCAGATCATCAGGGATTAAAGCCTACGAGCAGTACTTC.

The chain carries TRBV27 and TRBJ2-7; unclear D gene. The CDR3 runs 14 residues. CDR1 and CDR2 (germline): MNHEY, SMNVEV (reference sequence). Trimming stripped 7 bases from V and 5 bases from J, with 18 bases between. This CDR3 reads CASTSTGPLDEQYF. The CDR3 DNA follows: TGTGCCAGCACTTCGACGGGCCCTCTGGACGAGCAGTACTTC.

This clone was observed a handful of times. This CDR3 is also generated by other DNA sequences in the sample. The chain's CDR3 is CASSVSSGELFF. The CDR3 nucleotides are TGTGCCAGCAGCGTAAGTTCCGGGGAGCTGTTTTTT. The rearrangement joins TRBV9 to TRBJ2-2; D is uncertain. V lost 1 base and J 6 bases, leaving 4 bases between the germline ends. The CDR3 runs to 12 residues. Germline CDR1 SGDLS, CDR2 YYNGEE.

The CDR3: CASSYPGPGDEQYF. In nucleotides, the CDR3 is TGCGCCAGCAGCTACCCGGGACCTGGCGACGAGCAGTACTTC. The V and J genes are TRBV5-1 and TRBJ2-7; D is perhaps TRBD1 or TRBD2 (5 bases each). CDR3 length equals 14 residues. V lost 3 bases, J lost 5 bases, and 15 bases lay in between. CDR1 is SGHRS and CDR2 is YFSETQ in the germline V gene.

Concerning this clone itself: Other DNA sequences in this sample translate to the same CDR3. The chain couples TRBV27 to TRBJ2-7; D unresolved. V was cut by 2 bases and J by 3 bases, with 8 bases left in between. Germline-derived CDR1 and CDR2 are MNHEY and SMNVEV (reference sequence). This CDR3 is built from 13 residues. The CDR3 region has the DNA TGTGCCAGCAGTTTAGCACAGAGCTACGAGCAGTACTTC. Encoded protein: CASSLAQSYEQYF.

The chain recombines TRBV6-5 with TRBJ2-7; tentative D call: TRBD2 (5 bases). Per the germline V gene, CDR1 is MNHEY and CDR2 is SVGAGI. The CDR3 has 16 amino acids. Trimming took 0 bases from V and 4 from J, leaving 16 bases between them. CDR3 bases: TGTGCCAGCAGTTACTCGCCTTTGGAGGTGGATTACGAGCAGTACTTC. Its protein is CASSYSPLEVDYEQYF.

The chain combines TRBV27 with TRBJ1-5; D is possibly TRBD1 (6 bases). Germline loops: CDR1 MNHEY, CDR2 SMNVEV (reference sequence). The CDR3 extends over 16 amino acids. V was shortened by 0 bases and J by 7 bases, with 16 bases between the two germline ends. CDR3: CASSLSWDTLGQPQHF. The DNA for the CDR3 is TGTGCCAGCAGTTTATCGTGGGACACCCTGGGGCAGCCCCAGCATTTT.